These T cell receptor beta chains were read from a single sample in a study of regulatory T cells in long-lasting Graves disease. TCRdb analysed the multiplex PCR reads with MiXCR anew, one entry per CDR3 protein. The data contain about half a million distinct CDR3 sequences, roughly 22% of them seen just once; the ten biggest clones take up over 10%. Sequences were derived from peripheral blood mononuclear cells (PBMCs), sampled when the disease was refractory, from a patient treated with antithyroid drugs. These receptors came from a female donor with Graves disease. Both conserved end residues are part of each CDR3. The D gene is left open where the match is weak. The listing skips clone size in some rows; elsewhere it reads once, few, many or a size class.

V	D	size	J	DNA	CDR3
TRBV12-3/TRBV12-4	NA	many	TRBJ2-5	TGTGCCAGCAGTTTAGGGACTCAAGAGACCCAGTACTTC	CASSLGTQETQYF
TRBV11-1	TRBD1	NA	TRBJ1-6	TGTGCCAGCAGCTTTGGACAGGCCAAGCCCCTCCACTTT	CASSFGQAKPLHF
TRBV7-2	TRBD1	few	TRBJ1-2	TGTGCCAGCAGCTTATTACAGGGGGCAGAAGGCTACACCTTC	CASSLLQGAEGYTF
TRBV2	TRBD1	many	TRBJ1-1	TGTGCCAGCAGTCTCGAGGGGGCAGACACTGAAGCTTTCTTT	CASSLEGADTEAFF
TRBV20-1	TRBD1	many	TRBJ1-5	TGCAGTGCTAGAACTACGGGACAGGGGCATCAGCCCCAGCATTTT	CSARTTGQGHQPQHF
TRBV28	NA	many	TRBJ1-1	TGTGCCAGCAGTCCCGGAATGGGTATTTACACTGAAGCTTTCTTT	CASSPGMGIYTEAFF
TRBV7-2	NA	few	TRBJ2-5	TGTGCCAACAGCTTGAAGGAGACCCAGTACTTC	CANSLKETQYF
TRBV28	TRBD1	many	TRBJ2-7	TGTGCCAGCAGTTCCTTCACCGGGACAGGGGCTCGGGTGCAGTACTTC	CASSSFTGTGARVQYF
TRBV7-6	NA	NA	TRBJ1-1	TGTGCCAGCAGCTTATTTGGGGGGGTCTCGAACACTGAAGCTTTCTTT	CASSLFGGVSNTEAFF
TRBV3-1	TRBD1	NA	TRBJ2-7	TGTGCCAGCAGCCAAGCCGGGACAGCTGTCAACGAGCAGTACTTC	CASSQAGTAVNEQYF
TRBV4-3	TRBD2	few	TRBJ2-7	TGCGCCAGCAGCCAAGATCCCCCCGGGACGGGAGGCCACGAGCAGTACTTC	CASSQDPPGTGGHEQYF
TRBV28	NA	NA	TRBJ2-4	TGTGCCAGCAGCCCGGCCTTAGCCAAAAACATTCAGTACTTC	CASSPALAKNIQYF
TRBV28	NA	many	TRBJ1-4	TGTGCCAGCAGCAATGAAAAACTGTTTTTT	CASSNEKLFF
TRBV19	TRBD1	NA	TRBJ2-5	TGTGCCAGTAGTACCTGGACAGGGGGAAATAAGGAGACCCAGTACTTC	CASSTWTGGNKETQYF
TRBV19	NA	few	TRBJ1-4	TGTGCCAGTAGTACAGGGAGCTTTAATGAAAAACTGTTTTTT	CASSTGSFNEKLFF
TRBV7-2	NA	NA	TRBJ2-2	TGTGCCAGCAGCTTAGCATCCGGGACGTTTTTT	CASSLASGTFF
TRBV11-2	NA	many	TRBJ1-3	TGTGCCAGCAGCTTAGTGTTGCTTGGAAACACCATATATTTT	CASSLVLLGNTIYF
TRBV29-1	NA	few	TRBJ1-2	TGCAGCGTTCCCGGTGGTGGGGATGGCTACACCTTC	CSVPGGGDGYTF
TRBV2	TRBD2	many	TRBJ2-2	TGTGCCAGCATAGGTGCTAGCGGGAGGAACACCGGGGAGCTGTTTTTT	CASIGASGRNTGELFF
TRBV20-1	NA	NA	TRBJ1-1	TGCAGTGCTAGAGTAGTGAGGATGACTGAAGCTTTCTTT	CSARVVRMTEAFF
TRBV7-2	NA	many	TRBJ1-1	TGTGCCAGCAGCTTGACAGTAATGAACACTGAAGCTTTCTTT	CASSLTVMNTEAFF
TRBV19	TRBD1	NA	TRBJ2-7	TGTGCCAGTAGTGCCTTGACAGGGGCTACCTACGAGCAGTACTTC	CASSALTGATYEQYF
TRBV12-3/TRBV12-4	NA	many	TRBJ1-2	TGTGCCAGCACCCAAGGCCGGCGTGGCTACACCTTC	CASTQGRRGYTF
TRBV30	NA	few	TRBJ2-7	TGTGCCTGGAGTGCTGGGACAACCGATTGGGTGTACTTC	CAWSAGTTDWVYF
TRBV11-2	NA	NA	TRBJ2-7	TGTGCCAGCAGCTCCTTCGTTAGTTTAAGAGCATATATCGACGAGCAGTACTTC	CASSSFVSLRAYIDEQYF
TRBV7-3	NA	few	TRBJ2-2	TGTGCCAGCAGCTTAGACCCCGGAGGAACCGGGGAGCTGTTTTTT	CASSLDPGGTGELFF
TRBV4-1	TRBD2	NA	TRBJ2-1	TGCGCCAGCGCGGGCGCGGGAGACAATGAGCAGTTCTTC	CASAGAGDNEQFF